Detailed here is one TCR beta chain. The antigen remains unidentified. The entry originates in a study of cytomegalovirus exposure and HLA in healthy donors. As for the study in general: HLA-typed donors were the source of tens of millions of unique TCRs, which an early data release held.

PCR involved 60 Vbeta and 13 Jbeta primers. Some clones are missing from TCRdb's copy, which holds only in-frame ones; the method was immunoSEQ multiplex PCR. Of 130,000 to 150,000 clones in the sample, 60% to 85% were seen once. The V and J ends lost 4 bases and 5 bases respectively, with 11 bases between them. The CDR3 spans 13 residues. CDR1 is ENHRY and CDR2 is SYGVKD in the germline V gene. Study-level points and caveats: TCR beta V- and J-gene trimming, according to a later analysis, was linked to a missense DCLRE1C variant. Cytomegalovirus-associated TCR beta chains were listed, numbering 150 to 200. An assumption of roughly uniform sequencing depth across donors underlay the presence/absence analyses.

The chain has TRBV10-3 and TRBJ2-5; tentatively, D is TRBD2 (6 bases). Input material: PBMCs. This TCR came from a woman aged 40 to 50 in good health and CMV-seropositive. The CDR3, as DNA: TGTGCCATCAGTGGTAAGGCGGGGGAGACCCAGTACTTC. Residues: CAISGKAGETQYF.